This TCR beta chain stems from a study of blood T cells in healthy people across ages. Study-level points and caveats: Since the PBMCs were unsorted, naive and antigen-experienced cells could not be conclusively compared.

This clonotype has ten or more counts. Its antigen is undetermined. There were healthy Caucasian individuals from Russia, aged roughly 6 to 100, serving as donors. Every donor provided around 10 milliliters of peripheral blood. Researchers report isolating at least 6.5 million PBMCs per sample. V shed 5 bases, J shed 3 bases, and the junction held 6 bases outside the gene matches. The CDR3 runs 15 residues. Germline V gene lookup returns CDR1 SGHTA and CDR2 FQGNSA. PCR was performed a second time for about 7 to 11 cycles using a sample-barcoded 5' primer and a J-beta primer mix. TCRdb fed the 5' RACE reads into MiXCR, producing one record per CDR3 protein. Of some 900,000 distinct CDR3 sequences in the sample, 29% are singletons; the top ten hold 15% to 20%.

V and J are TRBV7-2 and TRBJ1-5; 8 positions match TRBD1. The TCR originated in a woman of 80 years or more in good health. Material for sequencing was blood. CDR3 DNA sequence: TGTGCCAGCAGCACCGGGACAGGTTTCAATCAGCCCCAGCATTTT. It encodes CASSTGTGFNQPQHF.